Sequencing of this T cell receptor (beta chain) was carried out in a study of read filtering for tumor transcriptome and immune sequencing. This clonotype was seen many times. Its target is unknown. From 350 to 500 ng of RNA, a library with molecular barcoded alpha/delta and beta/gamma adaptors was made. From the reads, TCRdb called clonotypes with MiXCR, one entry per CDR3 protein. The sample includes approximately 6,500 distinct CDR3 sequences, around 22% of them seen just once. General observations from the study: Dropping single-read clonotypes raised IR-seq and RNA-seq shared-clonotype correlation.

Trimming removed 2 bases from V and 2 bases from J, with 13 bases in between. The CDR3 spans 16 residues. In germline, CDR1 is ENHRY, CDR2 SYGVKD. Sequenced: a population of CD138-negative cells sorted from bone marrow. V usage is TRBV10-3 and J usage is TRBJ2-1; perhaps TRBD1 as D (7 bases). The clonotype comes from a donor at least 40 years old with multiple myeloma. CDR3 sequence: CAISEPRGATYNEQFF. CDR3 DNA: TGTGCCATCAGTGAGCCCAGGGGGGCCACCTACAATGAGCAGTTCTTC.